Listed below are T cell receptor beta chains from one sample, sequenced in a study of beta chain features in type 1 diabetes. Clones were read by immunoSEQ multiplex PCR, and TCRdb kept only the in-frame ones, dropping some. Here the sample spans 240,000 or so clones, more than 11% being singletons. The sample comprised naive CD4+ T cells from blood. The receptor set was obtained from a man aged 25-45 years with type 1 diabetes. CDR3s include the opening cysteine and the closing phenylalanine or tryptophan. D genes are given only for firm matches. Clone size is stated in some rows and not others, as once, few, many or a class when expanded.

d_call,j_call,v_call,clone_size,cdr3_nt,cdr3_aa
-,TRBJ1-1,TRBV5-4,-,TGTGCCAGCAGCCTCGAACAGGTTACTGAAGCTTTCTTT,CASSLEQVTEAFF
-,TRBJ2-3,TRBV2,-,TGTGCCAACGGAGAGCAGACTGACACAGATACGCAGTATTTT,CANGEQTDTDTQYF
-,TRBJ1-2,TRBV5-4,few,TGTGCCAGCAGCGAGACGGGGAGCTATGGCTACACCTTC,CASSETGSYGYTF
-,TRBJ2-2,TRBV4-2,-,TGTGCCAGCAGCCAAGACGGAGGCACCGGGGAGCTGTTTTTT,CASSQDGGTGELFF
-,TRBJ2-7,TRBV5-1,few,TGCGCCAGCAGCTTGATGGAGGGCCACGAGCAGTACTTC,CASSLMEGHEQYF
-,TRBJ2-7,TRBV30,few,TGTGCCTGGAGGGATAGCGGAAAGGGCTACGAGCAGTACTTC,CAWRDSGKGYEQYF
TRBD1,TRBJ2-3,TRBV5-1,-,TGCGCCAGCAGCCCTGGACAGGGATCAGATACGCAGTATTTT,CASSPGQGSDTQYF
-,TRBJ1-3,TRBV7-2,-,TGTGCCAGCAGCTCCCACTCTGGAAACACCATATATTTT,CASSSHSGNTIYF
TRBD2,TRBJ2-1,TRBV5-1,-,TGCGCCAGCAGCCCTATTAGCGGGAAGGCTAGTGAGCAGTTCTTC,CASSPISGKASEQFF
TRBD1,TRBJ1-2,TRBV4-1,-,TGCGCCAGCAGCCAAGATTTGGCAGGGGGGCGGGTAGGCTACACCTTC,CASSQDLAGGRVGYTF
-,TRBJ2-2,TRBV9,-,TGTGCCAGCCAGACAGGAGGGAACACCGGGGAGCTGTTTTTT,CASQTGGNTGELFF
-,TRBJ2-1,TRBV20-1,-,TGCACCGCGGGACTCTCGAATGAGCAGTTCTTC,CTAGLSNEQFF
TRBD2,TRBJ2-1,TRBV7-2,-,TGTGCCAGCAGCTTTTCTAGCGGGAGAGGGTACAATGAGCAGTTCTTC,CASSFSSGRGYNEQFF
-,TRBJ1-1,TRBV29-1,few,TGCAGCGTTGATGTCCACATGAACACTGAAGCTTTCTTT,CSVDVHMNTEAFF
TRBD1,TRBJ1-2,TRBV19,-,TGTGCCAGTAGGAATACAGGGGGAGCTAACTATGGCTACACCTTC,CASRNTGGANYGYTF
-,TRBJ2-5,TRBV18,-,TGTGCCAGCTCACCACCGGCTGTTCAAGAGACCCAGTACTTC,CASSPPAVQETQYF
-,TRBJ1-1,TRBV25-1,-,TGTGCCAGCAGTGAATCCAGGCAGCTGGACACTGAAGCTTTCTTT,CASSESRQLDTEAFF
TRBD2,TRBJ2-1,TRBV7-9,-,TGTGCCAGCAGCTCTCTAGCGGGGAGTGGTCCGTTCTTC,CASSSLAGSGPFF
TRBD1,TRBJ2-5,TRBV14,few,TGTGCCAGCAGCCGTAGGACAGGGCAAGGTAGAGAGACCCAGTACTTC,CASSRRTGQGRETQYF
TRBD2,TRBJ2-7,TRBV6-5,once,TGTGCCAGCGGACTAGCGGGTTCCTACGAGCAGTACTTC,CASGLAGSYEQYF
-,TRBJ2-7,TRBV10-3,-,TGTGCCATCAGTGAAGGCACGGGACTGGCGGATTACGAGCAGTACTTC,CAISEGTGLADYEQYF
TRBD1,TRBJ1-1,TRBV7-2,-,TGTGCCAGCAGCTTTGCAGGGGGAGTAGCTTTCTTT,CASSFAGGVAFF
-,TRBJ1-3,TRBV7-8,-,TGTGCCAGCAGCTTAAGCCGAGGAAACACCATATATTTT,CASSLSRGNTIYF
TRBD1,TRBJ1-5,TRBV19,few,TGTGCCAGTAGACCCGCAGGGGGAGCCAATCAGCCCCAGCATTTT,CASRPAGGANQPQHF
-,TRBJ1-4,TRBV29-1,few,TGCAGCGTTGAGGAGACAGCCTCCGCAACTAATGAAAAACTGTTTTTT,CSVEETASATNEKLFF
TRBD2,TRBJ2-1,TRBV5-4,few,TGTGCCAGCAGCCCTGGACTAGCGGGGATCACGGGGAATGAGCAGTTCTTC,CASSPGLAGITGNEQFF
TRBD1,TRBJ2-1,TRBV28,-,TGTGCCAGCACCAAATCGACAGGGGGCTTCAATGAGCAGTTCTTC,CASTKSTGGFNEQFF
-,TRBJ2-1,TRBV4-1,-,TGCGCCAGCAGCCAAGCCCGAGGAGGGAGTACGGACAATGAGCAGTTCTTC,CASSQARGGSTDNEQFF
-,TRBJ2-5,TRBV10-3,-,TGTGCCTCCGGACAGCTCCAAGAGACCCAGTACTTC,CASGQLQETQYF
TRBD1,TRBJ2-1,TRBV7-2,few,TGTGCCAGCAGCCCGGGACAGACTTACAATGAGCAGTTCTTC,CASSPGQTYNEQFF
TRBD1,TRBJ1-1,TRBV2,-,TGTGCCACCACCGCGACAGGGGTTAACACTGAAGCTTTCTTT,CATTATGVNTEAFF
TRBD1,TRBJ1-2,TRBV10-3,-,TGTGCCATCAGCGGACAGGGGGCAGGCTACACCTTC,CAISGQGAGYTF
TRBD2,TRBJ2-1,TRBV5-4,-,TGTGCCAGCAGCTTGCAACTAGCGGGAATCAATGAGCAGTTCTTC,CASSLQLAGINEQFF
TRBD2,TRBJ2-1,TRBV30,few,TGTGCCTGTTCAGGGAGGGTCAATGAGCAGTTCTTC,CACSGRVNEQFF
TRBD2,TRBJ2-1,TRBV5-1,-,TGCGCCAGCAGCTTGGAAGGGGGACTAGCGAGTTCCTACAATGAGCAGTTCTTC,CASSLEGGLASSYNEQFF
TRBD1,TRBJ2-7,TRBV18,-,TGTGCATCGGGACAGGGAGAGGGCGAGCAGTACTTC,CASGQGEGEQYF
-,TRBJ2-1,TRBV19,-,TGTGCCAGTAGAGGCGGGGGCGTTAGGAGTGAGCAGTTCTTC,CASRGGGVRSEQFF
-,TRBJ2-2,TRBV5-4,few,TGTGCCAGCAGCGGCAACAGGGACACCGGGGAGCTGTTTTTT,CASSGNRDTGELFF
TRBD1,TRBJ1-3,TRBV6-1,few,TGTGCCAGCAACACAGGGGGCTCTGGAAACACCATATATTTT,CASNTGGSGNTIYF
-,TRBJ1-1,TRBV18,few,TGTGCCAGCTCACCACCGAACAGGGTGGTGAACACTGAAGCTTTCTTT,CASSPPNRVVNTEAFF
TRBD1,TRBJ1-2,TRBV30,-,TGTGCCTGGAGTACTCGGAACAGGGGCACCTATGGCTACACCTTC,CAWSTRNRGTYGYTF